A single sample is the source of the 20 T cell receptor beta chains below, sequenced in a study of cytomegalovirus exposure and HLA in healthy donors (dated by TCRdb to the late 2010s). The method behind the library was the immunoSEQ multiplex PCR assay. What TCRdb holds here is the immuneACCESS table cut down to in-frame rearrangements. Part of the clones is not present; checked against another copy, under half of the missing clones reflect an unresolved V gene, and the others are unexplained. The sample yields 170,000 or so clones; 85% were counted once. The top ten clones comprise about a sixth of the sample. Material: PBMCs. The receptors stem from a man younger than 30 in good health and CMV-seropositive.

This chain uses TRBV4-1 with TRBJ2-7; TRBD2 matches 9 bases. Germline loops: CDR1 MGHRA, CDR2 YSYEKL. With V trimmed by 1 base and J by 2 bases, 3 bases remained unmatched. The CDR3 consists of 15 residues. The CDR3 reads CASSQAAGGTYEQYF. The CDR3 DNA reads TGCGCCAGCAGCCAAGCAGCGGGGGGTACCTACGAGCAGTACTTC.

The genes are TRBV6-6 and TRBJ2-3, with TRBD2 matching over 7 bases. Trimming cost V 5 bases and J 0 bases; bases outside gene matches: 8. CDR3 length equals 16 residues. Germline V CDR1 and CDR2: MNHNY, SVGAGI (reference sequence). The CDR3 nucleotides are TGTGCCAGCAGTACCCAGGGAGCGGGAAGCACAGATACGCAGTATTTT. It specifies CASSTQGAGSTDTQYF.

The chain carries TRBV25-1 and TRBJ2-3; TRBD2 matches 10 bases. Germline loops: CDR1 MGHDK, CDR2 SYGVNS. J was trimmed by 2 bases and V by 1 base; bases with no gene match: 9. The length of the CDR3 is 18 residues. The DNA for the CDR3 is TGTGCCAGCAGTGAATCGGGAACTAGCGGGGCCTCCACAGATACGCAGTATTTT. This encodes CASSESGTSGASTDTQYF.

This chain connects TRBV6-5 to TRBJ2-3; perhaps TRBD1 as D (6 bases). CDR3 length: 14 residues. Germline CDR1 and CDR2: MNHEY and SVGAGI. Trimming removed 7 bases from V and 2 bases from J, with 13 bases in between. The CDR3 spells CASNRDTNTDTQYF. CDR3 nucleotides: TGTGCCAGCAATCGGGACACAAACACAGATACGCAGTATTTT.

J is TRBJ2-7 and V is TRBV5-5; D gene unclear. Germline CDR1 reads SGHKS; CDR2 reads YYEKEE (reference sequence). CDR3 size: 11 residues. The germline V and J ends were trimmed by 3 bases and 3 bases, with 4 bases remaining between them. The CDR3 spells CASSSNYEQYF. The DNA for the CDR3 is TGTGCCAGCAGCTCTAACTACGAGCAGTACTTC.

Only a few counts were recorded for this clone. The chain employs TRBV5-1 and TRBJ2-7, with D possibly TRBD1 on 5 matching bases. Looked up from germline, CDR1 is SGHRS and CDR2 is YFSETQ. Deletions cut 4 bases from V and 2 bases from J, with 13 bases between. This CDR3 is 14 amino acids long. The CDR3 here is CASSDQGNTYEQYF. The CDR3 region has the DNA TGCGCCAGCAGCGACCAGGGAAACACCTACGAGCAGTACTTC.

V and J are TRBV10-3 and TRBJ2-1; TRBD2 agrees at 8 bases. V shed 11 bases and J 7 bases; nucleotides not matched to a gene: 4. In germline, CDR1 is ENHRY, CDR2 SYGVKD. CDR3 length: 11 amino acids. CDR3 amino acids: CALRLANEQFF. The CDR3 nucleotides are TGTGCCCTACGACTAGCGAATGAGCAGTTCTTC.

This clone was counted many times. Other DNA variants within this sample encode the same CDR3. The chain has TRBV15 and TRBJ2-7, with 8 bases matching TRBD1. V shed 0 bases, J shed 6 bases, and the junction held 1 base outside the gene matches. Germline CDR1 LNHNV, CDR2 YYDKDF (reference sequence). The CDR3 extends over 13 amino acids. The DNA of the CDR3 is TGTGCCACCAGCAGAGACAGGGGGCGCGAGCAGTACTTC. Protein: CATSRDRGREQYF.

This chain uses TRBV30 with TRBJ2-1; tentative D call: TRBD2 (5 bases). V was shortened by 2 bases and J by 10 bases, with 18 bases between the two germline ends. This CDR3 is 14 amino acids long. Germline V gene lookup returns CDR1 GTSNPN and CDR2 SVGIG (reference sequence). CDR3 amino acids: CAWSRQRLSSEQFF. In nucleotides, the CDR3 is TGTGCCTGGAGTCGCCAGCGGCTTAGCAGCGAGCAGTTCTTC.

V gene TRBV10-1 combines with J gene TRBJ2-2, with D uncertain. V lost 2 bases and J lost 4, with 14 bases in between. The CDR3 is 16 amino acids. Germline CDR1 and CDR2: WNHNN and SYGVQD (reference sequence). CDR3 sequence (DNA): TGCGCCAGCAGTGAGGGCCCCGGGTTTCTCACCGGGGAGCTGTTTTTT. Translated, it gives CASSEGPGFLTGELFF.

This chain links TRBV14 with TRBJ1-1; D may be TRBD1 (6 bases). V was cut by 4 bases and J by 3 bases, with 15 bases left in between. The CDR3 runs to 15 residues. Looked up from germline, CDR1 is SGHDN and CDR2 is FVKESK. CDR3 bases: TGTGCCAGCAGCCTTACGGGGGGGCAGGACACTGAAGCTTTCTTT. Translated, it gives CASSLTGGQDTEAFF.

The V call is TRBV7-2, the J call TRBJ2-1; no clear D gene. The CDR3 is 14 residues long. V was shortened by 1 base and J by 6 bases, with 10 bases between the two germline ends. CDR1 is SGHTA and CDR2 is FQGNSA in the germline V gene. The CDR3 loop is CASSLGAHSNEQFF. CDR3 nucleotides: TGTGCCAGCAGCTTAGGGGCCCACAGCAATGAGCAGTTCTTC.

Points on this clone: One end of the junction varies from germline; a read error may be responsible. Other DNA sequences in this sample translate to the same CDR3. The chain has TRBV29-1 and TRBJ1-2; a weak D match, TRBD1 (6 bases). CDR1 and CDR2 from the germline V gene are SQVTM and ANQGSEA. The CDR3 has 14 residues. CDR3 in amino acids: CSFLTGSPHYGYTF. The CDR3 DNA is TGTAGCTTCCTCACAGGGTCCCCTCACTATGGCTACACCTTC.

The V call is TRBV2, the J call TRBJ2-2; 8 positions agree with TRBD1. V was pared by 3 bases and J by 6 bases, with 3 bases of the junction left unmatched. The CDR3 consists of 14 residues. Germline V CDR1 and CDR2: SNHLY, FYNNEI. CDR3 amino acids: CASSDRGLAGELFF. In DNA form, the CDR3 reads TGTGCCAGCAGTGACAGGGGGCTTGCCGGGGAGCTGTTTTTT. Drawing the rest from reference TRBV2 and TRBJ2-2, the complete variable domain is EPEVTQTPSHQVTQMGQEVILRCVPISNHLYFYWYRQILGQKVEFLVSFYNNEISEKSEIFDDQFSVERPDGSNFTLKIRSTKLEDSAMYFCASSDRGLAGELFFGEGSRLTVL.

J is TRBJ2-7 and V is TRBV11-3, with TRBD2 as a possible D gene (5 bases). V gave up 1 base and J gave up 2 bases, with 6 bases separating them. The CDR3 loop spans 13 amino acids. CDR1 and CDR2 (germline): SGHNT, YENEEA. The CDR3 here is CASSLGETYEQYF. The CDR3 DNA is TGTGCCAGCAGCTTAGGGGAGACCTACGAGCAGTACTTC.

This clone has at least ten counts. The gene calls are TRBV18 and TRBJ1-1; no definite D call. Per germline, CDR1 KGHSH and CDR2 LQKENI. The ends were cut back, 6 bases at V and 1 base at J, with 9 bases in the middle. The CDR3 runs 13 residues. DNA for the CDR3: TGTGCCAGCTCCGAACAGAAGAACACTGAAGCTTTCTTT. This sequence encodes CASSEQKNTEAFF.

The chain joins TRBV5-1 to TRBJ2-3; 9 bases are a match to TRBD2. Trimming took 0 bases from V and 5 from J; bases not matched to a gene: 13. The CDR3 is 18 residues long. The germline gives CDR1 SGHRS, CDR2 YFSETQ. The CDR3 DNA reads as TGCGCCAGCAGCTTGGGTGCCGGCGGGGGGGCCGGTCAAGATACGCAGTATTTT. Encoded protein: CASSLGAGGGAGQDTQYF.

This clone was seen only once. The chain is built from TRBV6-5 and TRBJ1-1; possible D gene TRBD1, 5 bases. Germline V CDR1 and CDR2: MNHEY, SVGAGI. This CDR3 region has 14 residues. V was clipped by 2 bases and J by 5 bases, with 12 bases between them. DNA of the CDR3: TGTGCCAGCAGTTACCGGACGGAGGGGACTGAAGCTTTCTTT. Its translation is CASSYRTEGTEAFF.

The chain has TRBV9 and TRBJ2-1; 9 positions match TRBD2. The V gene's germline CDR1 is SGDLS and CDR2 YYNGEE. Trimming at V came to 2 bases and at J to 2 bases, leaving 8 bases not matched to a gene. CDR3 length equals 17 residues. The CDR3 nucleotides read TGTGCCAGCAGCGTGGAGGTTAGCGGGAGAACCTACAATGAGCAGTTCTTC. It yields the protein CASSVEVSGRTYNEQFF.

This clone was detected a few times. V usage is TRBV7-9 and J usage is TRBJ1-5; D is uncertain. The V end was cut by 4 bases, the J end by 7 bases, with 17 bases between. The length of the CDR3 is 15 residues. Germline lookup yields CDR1 SEHNR and CDR2 FQNEAQ (reference sequence). The CDR3 nucleotides read TGTGCCAGCAGCTCAGATCAAGAAGTTGCCCAGCCCCAGCATTTT. It codes for CASSSDQEVAQPQHF.